The clone carrying this T cell receptor beta chain ranks as medium-sized (0.01 to 0.1%) in terms of frequency. TRB was amplified by touch-down multiplex PCR, primer pools A and B combined. TCRdb re-called the multiplex PCR reads; every CDR3 protein appears as one record, without DNA. The sample shows 5,000 to 6,500 distinct CDR3 sequences, and about 21% sits with its ten largest clones. The CDR3 sequence is 15 residues long. Per the germline V gene, CDR1 is MRHNA and CDR2 is SNTAGT. TRB was amplified from 250 ng of peripheral blood genomic DNA per sample. These data come from a study of T cell clusters in autoimmune cytopenias. The same sample was also studied in work on T cell repertoires in aging, cancer and after chemotherapy. That study adds: These repertoire data do not allow conclusions about immunological memory after chemotherapy.

The clonotype was recovered from a human donor in good health. V and J are TRBV6-4 and TRBJ2-1; TCRdb reports TRBD2, a call that lacks DNA to check it against. The sample comprised peripheral blood. The CDR3: CASSDSSGGANEQFF.